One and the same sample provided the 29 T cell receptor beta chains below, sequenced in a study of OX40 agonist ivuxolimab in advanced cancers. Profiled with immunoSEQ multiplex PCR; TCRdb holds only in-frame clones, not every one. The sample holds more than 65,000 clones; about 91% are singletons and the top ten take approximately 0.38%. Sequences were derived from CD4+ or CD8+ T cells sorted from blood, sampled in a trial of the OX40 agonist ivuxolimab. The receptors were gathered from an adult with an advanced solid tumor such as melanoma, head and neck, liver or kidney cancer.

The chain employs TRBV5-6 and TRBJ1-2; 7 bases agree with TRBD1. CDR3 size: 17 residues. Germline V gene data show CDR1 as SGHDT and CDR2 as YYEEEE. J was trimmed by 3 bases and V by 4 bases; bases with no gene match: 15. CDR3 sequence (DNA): TGTGCCAGCAGCCTGGGACAGATTGCACTTACTCACTATGGCTACACCTTC. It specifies CASSLGQIALTHYGYTF.

The CDR3 sequence: CASSDPYSNQPQHF. DNA for the CDR3: TGCGCCAGCAGTGACCCATATAGCAATCAGCCCCAGCATTTT. The genes are TRBV10-2 and TRBJ1-5; D is unclear. V lost 3 bases and J lost 0, with 6 bases in between. CDR3 length: 14 residues. CDR1 and CDR2 (germline): WSHSY, SAAADI.

The CDR3 loop is CASSSPGTTAETQYF. In DNA form, the CDR3 reads TGTGCCAGCAGTTCACCCGGGACTACCGCAGAGACCCAGTACTTC. The chain couples TRBV6-6 to TRBJ2-5, with 7 nucleotides matching TRBD2. The CDR3 sequence is 15 residues long. Trimming at V came to 4 bases and at J to 4 bases, leaving 9 bases not matched to a gene. Germline V lookup: CDR1 MNHNY, CDR2 SVGAGI (reference sequence).

CDR3 loop: CASSIRDSEPQHF. For the CDR3, the DNA is TGTGCCAGTAGTATCCGGGACAGTGAGCCCCAGCATTTT. The chain has TRBV19 and TRBJ1-5, with 7 bases lining up with TRBD1. The CDR3 loop spans 13 amino acids. The junction had 4 bases not matched to a gene; V was cut back by 3 bases and J by 8 bases. Germline CDR1 and CDR2: LNHDA and SQIVND (reference sequence).

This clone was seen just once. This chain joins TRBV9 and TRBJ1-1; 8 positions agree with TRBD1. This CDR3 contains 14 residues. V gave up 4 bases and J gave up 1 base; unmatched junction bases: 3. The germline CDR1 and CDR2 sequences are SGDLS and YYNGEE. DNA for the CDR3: TGTGCCAGCAGCCGCCAGGGGGCGAACACTGAAGCTTTCTTT. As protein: CASSRQGANTEAFF.

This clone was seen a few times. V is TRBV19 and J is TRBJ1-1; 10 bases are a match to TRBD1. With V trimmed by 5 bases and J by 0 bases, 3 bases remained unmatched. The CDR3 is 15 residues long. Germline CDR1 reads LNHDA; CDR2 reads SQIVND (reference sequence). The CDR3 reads CASSPGTGVNTEAFF. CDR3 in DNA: TGTGCCAGTAGTCCCGGGACAGGGGTGAACACTGAAGCTTTCTTT.

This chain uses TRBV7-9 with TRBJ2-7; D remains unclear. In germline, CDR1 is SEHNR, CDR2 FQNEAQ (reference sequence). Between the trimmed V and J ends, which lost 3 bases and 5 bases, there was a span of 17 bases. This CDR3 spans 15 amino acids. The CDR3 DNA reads TGTGCCAGCAGCTTTTGGCGGTCGAATGGGAACGAGCAGTACTTC. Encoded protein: CASSFWRSNGNEQYF.

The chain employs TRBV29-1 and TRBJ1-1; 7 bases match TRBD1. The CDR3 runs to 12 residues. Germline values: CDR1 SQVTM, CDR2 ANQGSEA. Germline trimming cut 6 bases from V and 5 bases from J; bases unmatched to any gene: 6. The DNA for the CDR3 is TGCAGCGTGCCAACAGGGGCTACTGAAGCTTTCTTT. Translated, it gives CSVPTGATEAFF.

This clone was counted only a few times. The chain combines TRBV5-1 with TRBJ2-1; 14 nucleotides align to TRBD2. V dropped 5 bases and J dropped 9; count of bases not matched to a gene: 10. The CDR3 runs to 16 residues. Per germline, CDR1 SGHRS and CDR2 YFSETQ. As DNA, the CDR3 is TGCGCCAGCAGGTCCCCGGGACTAGCGGGAGTGAGTGAGCAGTTCTTC. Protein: CASRSPGLAGVSEQFF.

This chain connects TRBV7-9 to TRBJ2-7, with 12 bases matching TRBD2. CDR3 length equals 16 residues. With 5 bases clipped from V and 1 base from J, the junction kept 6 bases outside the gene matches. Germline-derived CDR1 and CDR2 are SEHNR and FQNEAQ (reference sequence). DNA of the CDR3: TGTGCCAGCAGCACTCGGACTAGCGGGACATCCTACGAGCAGTACTTC. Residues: CASSTRTSGTSYEQYF. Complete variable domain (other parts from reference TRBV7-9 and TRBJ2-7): DTGVSQNPRHKITKRGQNVTFRCDPISEHNRLYWYRQTLGQGPEFLTYFQNEAQLEKSRLLSDRFSAERPKGSFSTLEIQRTEQGDSAMYLCASSTRTSGTSYEQYFGPGTRLTVT.

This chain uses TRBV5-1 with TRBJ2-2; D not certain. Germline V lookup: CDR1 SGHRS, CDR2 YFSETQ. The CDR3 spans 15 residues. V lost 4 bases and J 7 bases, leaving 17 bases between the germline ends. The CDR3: CASSPTRLGDGELFF. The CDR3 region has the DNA TGCGCCAGCAGCCCTACCCGCCTGGGCGACGGGGAGCTGTTTTTT.

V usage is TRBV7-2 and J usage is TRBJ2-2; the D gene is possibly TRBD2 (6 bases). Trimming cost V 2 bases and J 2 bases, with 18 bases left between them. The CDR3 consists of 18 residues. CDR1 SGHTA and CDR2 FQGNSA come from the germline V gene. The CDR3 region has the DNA TGTGCCAGCAGCTTAAGGGAAGTGGCGGGGACTAACACCGGGGAGCTGTTTTTT. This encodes CASSLREVAGTNTGELFF.

CDR3 sequence (DNA): TGTGCCAGCAGCTTGGAGTACGGAAACTATGGCTACACCTTC. Translating gives CASSLEYGNYGYTF. The V and J genes are TRBV5-6 and TRBJ1-2; D call uncertain. The CDR3 runs 14 residues. CDR1 and CDR2 (germline): SGHDT, YYEEEE. V lost 0 bases and J 2 bases, leaving 8 bases between the germline ends.

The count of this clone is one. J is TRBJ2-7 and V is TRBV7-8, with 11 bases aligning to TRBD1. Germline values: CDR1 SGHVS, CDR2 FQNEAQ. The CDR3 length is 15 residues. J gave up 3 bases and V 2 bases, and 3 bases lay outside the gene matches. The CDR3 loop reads CASSLMGQGDYEQYF. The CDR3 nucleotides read TGTGCCAGCAGCTTAATGGGACAGGGGGACTACGAGCAGTACTTC.

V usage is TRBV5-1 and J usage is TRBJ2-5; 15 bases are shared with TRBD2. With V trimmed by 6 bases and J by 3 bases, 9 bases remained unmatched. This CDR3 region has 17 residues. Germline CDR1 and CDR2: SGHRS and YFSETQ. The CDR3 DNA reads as TGCGCCAGCAATCAGGGACTAGCGGGAGGATACAAAGAGACCCAGTACTTC. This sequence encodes CASNQGLAGGYKETQYF.

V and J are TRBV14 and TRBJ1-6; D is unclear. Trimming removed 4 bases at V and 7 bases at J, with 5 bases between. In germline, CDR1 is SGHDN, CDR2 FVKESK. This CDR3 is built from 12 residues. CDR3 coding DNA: TGTGCCAGCAGCCTGATGAATTCACCCCTCCACTTT. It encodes CASSLMNSPLHF.

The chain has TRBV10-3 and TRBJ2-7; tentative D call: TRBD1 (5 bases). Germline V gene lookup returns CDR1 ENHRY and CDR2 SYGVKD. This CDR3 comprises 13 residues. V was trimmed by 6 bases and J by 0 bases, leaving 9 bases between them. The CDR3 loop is CAISPRDSYEQYF. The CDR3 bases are TGTGCCATCAGCCCCAGGGACTCCTACGAGCAGTACTTC.

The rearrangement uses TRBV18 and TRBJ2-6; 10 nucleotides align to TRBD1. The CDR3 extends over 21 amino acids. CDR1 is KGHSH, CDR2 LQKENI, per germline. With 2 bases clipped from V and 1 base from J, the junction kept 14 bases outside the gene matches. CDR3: CASSPWSPRTGGASGANVLTF. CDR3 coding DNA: TGTGCCAGCTCACCATGGTCACCCAGGACAGGGGGTGCGTCTGGGGCCAACGTCCTGACTTTC.

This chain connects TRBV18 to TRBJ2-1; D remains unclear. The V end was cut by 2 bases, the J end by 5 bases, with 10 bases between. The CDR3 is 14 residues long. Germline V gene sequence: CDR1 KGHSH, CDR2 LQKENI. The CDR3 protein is CASSPGSLNNEQFF. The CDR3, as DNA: TGTGCCAGCTCACCAGGGTCTCTTAACAATGAGCAGTTCTTC.

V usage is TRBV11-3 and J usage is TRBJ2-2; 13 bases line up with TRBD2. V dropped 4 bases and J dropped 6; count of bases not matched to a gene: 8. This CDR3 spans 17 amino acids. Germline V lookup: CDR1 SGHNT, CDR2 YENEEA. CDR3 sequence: CASSWTSGSFGAGELFF. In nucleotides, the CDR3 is TGTGCCAGCAGCTGGACTAGCGGGAGCTTCGGTGCCGGGGAGCTGTTTTTT.

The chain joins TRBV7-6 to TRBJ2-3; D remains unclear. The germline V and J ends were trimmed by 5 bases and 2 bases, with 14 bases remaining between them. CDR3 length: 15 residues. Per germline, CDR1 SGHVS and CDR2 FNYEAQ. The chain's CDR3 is CASSPTRSPTDTQYF. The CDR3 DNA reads TGTGCCAGCAGCCCCACCCGGTCCCCCACAGATACGCAGTATTTT.

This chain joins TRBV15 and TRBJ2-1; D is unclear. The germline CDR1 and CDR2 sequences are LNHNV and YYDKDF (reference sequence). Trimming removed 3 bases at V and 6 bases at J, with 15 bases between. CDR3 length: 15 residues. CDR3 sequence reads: CATSSNPGAGNEQFF. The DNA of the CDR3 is TGTGCCACCAGCAGTAACCCAGGTGCTGGCAATGAGCAGTTCTTC.

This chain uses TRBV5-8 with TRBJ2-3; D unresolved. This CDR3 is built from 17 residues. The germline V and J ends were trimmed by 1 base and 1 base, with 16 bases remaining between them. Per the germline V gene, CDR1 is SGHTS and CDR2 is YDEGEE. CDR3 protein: CASSLMTSAAGTDTQYF. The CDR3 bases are TGTGCCAGCAGCTTGATGACGTCGGCGGCGGGCACAGATACGCAGTATTTT.

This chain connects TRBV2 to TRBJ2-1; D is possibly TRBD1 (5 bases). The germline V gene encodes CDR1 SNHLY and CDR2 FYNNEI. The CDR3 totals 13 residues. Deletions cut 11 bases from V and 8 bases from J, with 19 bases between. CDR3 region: CASPGTGTDEQFF. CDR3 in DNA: TGTGCCTCCCCGGGCACAGGTACTGATGAGCAGTTCTTC.

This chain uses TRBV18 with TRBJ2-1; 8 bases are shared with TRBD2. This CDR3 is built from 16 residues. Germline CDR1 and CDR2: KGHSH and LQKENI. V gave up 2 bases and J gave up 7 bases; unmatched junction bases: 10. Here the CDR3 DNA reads TGTGCCAGCTCACCAGGAGGAGCGGGAGTATTTAATGAGCAGTTCTTC. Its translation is CASSPGGAGVFNEQFF.

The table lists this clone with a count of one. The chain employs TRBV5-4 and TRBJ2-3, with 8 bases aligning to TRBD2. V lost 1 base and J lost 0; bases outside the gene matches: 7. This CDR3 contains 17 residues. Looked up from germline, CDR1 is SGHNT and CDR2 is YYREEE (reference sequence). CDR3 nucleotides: TGTGCCAGCAGCTTGAGGACCTCTAGCGGGAGCACAGATACGCAGTATTTT. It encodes CASSLRTSSGSTDTQYF.

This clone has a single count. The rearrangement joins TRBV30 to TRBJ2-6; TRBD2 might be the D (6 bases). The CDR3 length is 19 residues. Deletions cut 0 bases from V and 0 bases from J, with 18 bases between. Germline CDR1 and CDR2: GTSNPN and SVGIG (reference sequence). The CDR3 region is CAWSVNAGQYSSGANVLTF. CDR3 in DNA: TGTGCCTGGAGTGTAAACGCGGGGCAGTATAGCTCTGGGGCCAACGTCCTGACTTTC.

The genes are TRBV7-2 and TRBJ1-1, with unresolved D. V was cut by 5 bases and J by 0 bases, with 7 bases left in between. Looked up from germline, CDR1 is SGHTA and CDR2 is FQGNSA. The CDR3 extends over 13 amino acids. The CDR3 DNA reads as TGTGCCAGCAGCCTCGTATTGAACACTGAAGCTTTCTTT. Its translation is CASSLVLNTEAFF.

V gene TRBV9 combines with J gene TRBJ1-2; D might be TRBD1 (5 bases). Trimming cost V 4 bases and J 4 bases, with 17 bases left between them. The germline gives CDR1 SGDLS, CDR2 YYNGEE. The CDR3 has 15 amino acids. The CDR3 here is CASSLGTASSYGYTF. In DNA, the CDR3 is TGTGCCAGCAGCCTCGGGACCGCGTCCTCCTATGGCTACACCTTC.